The clone carrying this T cell receptor (beta chain) was detected a few times. The data are from a study of blood T cell repertoires in COVID-19. On the study more broadly: Both acute and convalescent COVID-19 samples were obtained from the United States, Italy and Spain. PBMCs, B-cell-depleted T cells, or T cells were the source of the cDNA or gDNA that made up the material.

CDR3 length: 20 residues. The germline V gene encodes CDR1 SNHLY and CDR2 FYNNEI. With V trimmed by 0 bases and J by 7 bases, 17 bases remained unmatched. Profiling relied on immunoSEQ multiplex PCR, and the TCRdb table lists in-frame clones only, not all of them. The repertoire holds 87,000 or so clones, with 80% to 90% as singletons. The clonotype originates from a man aged 80 or over with acute or convalescent COVID-19. Sequencing was performed on peripheral blood. The chain uses TRBV2 and TRBJ1-4, with 10 bases identical to TRBD1. As DNA, the CDR3 is TGTGCCAGCAGTGAAGCGCTAGGGACAGGGGTCGAATCCTCGATTGAAAAACTGTTTTTT. Encoded protein: CASSEALGTGVESSIEKLFF.